This entry is about one T cell receptor beta chain. Those enrolled in Seattle joined during active infection and were followed longitudinally afterward. The data belong to a study of blood T cell repertoires in COVID-19. Study in general: Donors in the United States, Italy and Spain gave samples during acute or convalescent COVID-19.

In the original processing: How many nucleated cells were present was estimated from reference gene primer amplification. TCRdb's copy holds only in-frame clones and misses some; the assay was immunoSEQ multiplex PCR. The V and J calls and clone size are taken from that table; D and trimming were inferred from the DNA. This table holds tens of thousands of clones, roughly 90% found once. Germline CDR1 and CDR2: SGHNT and YYREEE (reference sequence). Trimming left V 6 bases short and J 5 bases short, with 17 bases between. This CDR3 spans 15 amino acids. The material sequenced was peripheral blood. The chain is built from TRBV5-4 and TRBJ2-2; possibly TRBD2 for D (7 bases). This clonotype originated in a woman at least 80 years old with COVID-19, enrolled during active disease. CDR3 nucleotides: TGTGCCAGCACCGAAGGGGGGGGCCGAACCGGGGAGCTGTTTTTT. Protein sequence: CASTEGGGRTGELFF.